This T cell receptor beta chain was sequenced in a study of cytotoxic CD8 clonotypes in ibrutinib-treated CLL (dated by TCRdb to the early 2020s). In the study overall: The cohort included around 15 treatment-naive and about a dozen relapsed/refractory patients; 17 were IGHV unmutated. Patients were still on ibrutinib when every remission and progressive disease sample was collected. Response samples were obtained after a median of around eleven months of treatment, with a range of roughly 6 to 40 months. An average of around 260,000 productive templates and 94,082 productive rearrangements was obtained per sample. Cryopreserved peripheral blood mononuclear cells were collected at three points: before therapy, at response, and at either sustained remission or disease progression. Responses were partial in some 24 patients and complete in 2; after median 68 months follow-up, some 15 stayed in remission and about twelve progressed. Longitudinal samples were available for about 30% of the roughly 90 trial participants.

Each clonotype received, on average, 10x coverage in deep resolution sequencing performed on a MiSeq, where the target depth lay between 1 in 1 million and 1 in 200,000 T cells. The immunoSEQ hsTCRB Kit was used to generate the TCR beta libraries. In the original analysis: The data were analyzed with ImmunoSEQ Analyzer and ImmunoSEQ Data Assistant, and V, D and J gene assignments followed IMGT definitions. Clonality was computed as one minus normalized Shannon entropy of productive rearrangement frequencies, ranging from 0 to 1. Public clonotype analysis was restricted to overrepresented clonotypes comprising at least 0.05% of each patient's repertoire. Repertoires from thirteen age-matched healthy donors in immuneACCESS were used as clonality controls. This is the immuneACCESS table as TCRdb keeps it, with only in-frame sequences that have V and J called. A part of the clones is gone; compared with another copy, unresolved V genes explain less than half, and the rest is unexplained. V, J and clone size derive from that table, while D and trimming were established from the DNA sequence. For this sample the table gives about 63,000 clones, of which over 60% were detected only once. The top ten clones comprise around 42% of the sample.

The paper as a whole reports these results and caveats: Public clonotypes were found to be uncommon and were observed to contract or remain stable during treatment; the increase in clonality was shown to reflect expansion of private clonotypes at ibrutinib response. Baseline clonality exceeded that of age-matched healthy donors and correlated strongly with circulating CD8+ T-cell counts. Sampling times were not matched between sustained-remission and progressing patients, and lymph node repertoires were not studied. An increase in clonality was observed at ibrutinib response, with clonality remaining stable during sustained remission and falling back toward baseline at progression.

The label giving this sample's time point can be read as: 12 months on ibrutinib. For TCR beta library preparation, about 2 micrograms of genomic DNA was extracted from cryopreserved PBMCs. Longitudinal blood samples from CLL patients on ibrutinib monotherapy underwent high-throughput TCR beta sequencing. Patients were enrolled in a phase 2 open-label single-center ibrutinib monotherapy trial. This clone was picked up one time. The antigen it recognizes is unknown. Qualities for individual bases were not recorded, and no much larger clone is one base off. Reading the germline V gene gives CDR1 MNHNS and CDR2 SASEGT. The CDR3 numbers 13 residues from cysteine through phenylalanine. Just the 39-base CDR3 DNA is kept, in frame starting at base 1. Relative to germline, V is 8 bases shorter and J is 1 base shorter, with 12 bases between their ends.

Here the sequenced sample was PBMCs, taken after 12 months of ibrutinib treatment. The rearrangement joined TRBV6-1 to TRBJ2-7; confidence is insufficient to name the D gene. This receptor was obtained from a human donor with chronic lymphocytic leukemia. For the CDR3, the sequence is CASSNRPSYEQYF. The base sequence is TGTGCCAGCTCCAACAGACCATCCTACGAGCAGTACTTC.